The sequence of this TCR beta chain was determined in a study of post-analysis software for immune sequencing data. In the study overall: Clinical courses comprised relapsing-remitting, secondary progressive and progressive-relapsing multiple sclerosis. General study results and limits: Co-batched samples clustered tightly together by F measure. Controls' normalized Chao1 diversity significantly exceeded that of multiple sclerosis patients.

A word on this clonotype: Its antigen is not known.

The TCR beta cDNA libraries carried unique molecular identifiers. T cells numbering 1 to 10 million yielded 450,000 to 600,000 cDNA molecules. TCRdb re-called the PCR reads with MiXCR, one entry per CDR3 protein. In the table there are approximately 440,000 distinct CDR3 sequences, roughly 45% of which are singletons. The clonotype was recovered from a girl between 5 and 17 years old with multiple sclerosis. Sequencing was performed on blood.

The CDR3, as DNA: TGTGCCACCAGGCGACTAGCCAGAGATACGCAGTATTTT. This codes for CATRRLARDTQYF. This chain uses TRBV6-5 with TRBJ2-3; 7 bases are a match to TRBD2. CDR3 length: 13 amino acids. Germline V gene sequence: CDR1 MNHEY, CDR2 SVGAGI. V dropped 10 bases and J dropped 5; count of bases not matched to a gene: 9.